What follows is one T cell receptor beta chain and its context. The TCRbeta library was prepared with unique molecular identifiers. TCRdb reprocessed the PCR reads with MiXCR, giving one entry per CDR3 protein. The repertoire holds about 690,000 distinct CDR3 sequences, with approximately 16% as singletons. This sample was included in a study of T-cell reconstitution after alpha-beta-depleted transplantation in children. Germline V gene lookup returns CDR1 SGHRS and CDR2 YFSETQ. This CDR3 is 16 amino acids long. V shed 6 bases, J shed 1 base, and the junction held 8 bases outside the gene matches. This clonotype was sampled from a human donor who donated a stem cell graft to a child with acute myeloid leukemia. This chain joins TRBV5-1 and TRBJ2-2; 8 positions agree with TRBD1. Sequences were derived from PBMCs from the stem cell graft donor, sampled from the stem cell graft. This CDR3 is CASTPLGTGNTGELFF. CDR3 in DNA: TGCGCCAGCACCCCTCTCGGGACAGGGAACACCGGGGAGCTGTTTTTT.